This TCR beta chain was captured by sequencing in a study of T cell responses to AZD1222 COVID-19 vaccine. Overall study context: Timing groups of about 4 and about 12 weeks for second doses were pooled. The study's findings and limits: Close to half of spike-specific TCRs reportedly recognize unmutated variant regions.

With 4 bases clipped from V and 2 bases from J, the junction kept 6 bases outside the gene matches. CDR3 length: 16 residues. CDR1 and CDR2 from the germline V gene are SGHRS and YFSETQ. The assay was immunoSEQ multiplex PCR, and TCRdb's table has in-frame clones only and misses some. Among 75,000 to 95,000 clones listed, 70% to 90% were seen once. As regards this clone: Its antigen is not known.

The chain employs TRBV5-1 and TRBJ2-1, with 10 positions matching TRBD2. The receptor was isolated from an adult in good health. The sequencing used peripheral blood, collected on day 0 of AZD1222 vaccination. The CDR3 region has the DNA TGCGCCAGCAGCCTTTACCTAGCGGGAGCCTACAATGAGCAGTTCTTC. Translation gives CASSLYLAGAYNEQFF.